What follows are 6 T cell receptor beta chains derived from one specimen sequenced in a study of metastatic and nonmetastatic thyroid tumors. Thyroid surgery had not been preceded by any treatment in any patient. TCRdb re-processed the PCR reads through MiXCR. The sample contains some 17,000 clones, roughly a quarter of which appear only once. The sequencing input was tumor tissue. These receptor sequences come from a female donor with papillary thyroid cancer or a benign thyroid nodule (not recorded which). Some clones in this sample may be carry-over from other donors' samples.

The table lists this clone with a few counts. The chain joins TRBV6-5 to TRBJ1-2, with D hard to call. The germline V gene encodes CDR1 MNHEY and CDR2 SVGAGI. V was pared by 0 bases and J by 2 bases, with 10 bases between. CDR3 length equals 15 residues. This CDR3 reads CASSYSRDGNYGYTF. The CDR3 DNA follows: TGTGCCAGCAGTTACTCCCGAGACGGGAACTATGGCTACACCTTC.

This clone was counted only a few times. The chain recombines TRBV20-1 with TRBJ2-7; 8 positions agree with TRBD1. This CDR3 spans 17 amino acids. CDR1 DFQATT and CDR2 SNEGSKA come from the germline V gene (reference sequence). After removal of 2 bases from V and 2 bases from J, the junction contained 14 bases not matched to a gene. The CDR3: CSARTTETGGSTYEQYF. In nucleotides, the CDR3 is TGCAGTGCTAGAACCACCGAAACAGGGGGTTCCACCTACGAGCAGTACTTC.

This clone turned up a few times. Without the conserved terminal phenylalanine or tryptophan, this CDR3 likely stems from a read error. The CDR3 protein is CASSFAGSYEQYL. The DNA of the CDR3 is TGTGCCAGCAGTTTCGCTGGATCGTACGAGCAGTACCTC. This chain uses TRBV12-3 or TRBV12-4 with TRBJ2-7; the D is unclear. Trimming shortened V by 3 bases and J by 4 bases, and 10 bases separated the two germline ends. The CDR3 has 13 residues.

A few counts support this clone. The V and J genes are TRBV6-1 and TRBJ1-6; D uncertain. Germline CDR1 MNHNS, CDR2 SASEGT. The CDR3 has 16 residues. Trimming removed 0 bases at V and 7 bases at J, with 13 bases between. CDR3 protein: CASSEATANLNSPLHF. CDR3 sequence (DNA): TGTGCCAGCAGTGAAGCTACGGCTAACCTAAATTCACCCCTCCACTTT.

This clone showed up just a few times. The rearrangement joins TRBV6-1 to TRBJ2-1, with TRBD2 identical over 7 bases. Unmatched junction bases numbered 8, after V lost 7 bases and J lost 2 bases. Germline-derived CDR1 and CDR2 are MNHNS and SASEGT. CDR3 length: 15 residues. CDR3 protein: CASNPTGRPYNEQFF. Written as DNA, the CDR3 is TGTGCCAGCAATCCCACCGGGAGGCCCTACAATGAGCAGTTCTTC.

The chain uses TRBV6-1 and TRBJ2-3, with 9 bases matching TRBD1. The CDR3 covers 14 residues. The junction had 6 bases not matched to a gene; V was cut back by 6 bases and J by 5 bases. Germline CDR1 is MNHNS and CDR2 is SASEGT. The CDR3 region is CASRGTGPRDTQYF. CDR3 nucleotides: TGTGCCAGCAGAGGGACAGGGCCCCGAGATACGCAGTATTTT.